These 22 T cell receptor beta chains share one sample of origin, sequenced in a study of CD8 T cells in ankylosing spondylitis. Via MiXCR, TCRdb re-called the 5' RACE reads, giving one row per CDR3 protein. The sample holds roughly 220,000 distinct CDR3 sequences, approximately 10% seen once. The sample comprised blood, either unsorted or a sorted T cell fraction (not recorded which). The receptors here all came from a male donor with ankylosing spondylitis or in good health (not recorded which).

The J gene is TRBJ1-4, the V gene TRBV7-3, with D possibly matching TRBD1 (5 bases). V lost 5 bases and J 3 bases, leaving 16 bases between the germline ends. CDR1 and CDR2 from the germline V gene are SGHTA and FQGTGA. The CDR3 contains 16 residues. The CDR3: CASSLVGGYANEKLFF. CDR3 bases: TGTGCCAGCAGCCTTGTCGGGGGGTACGCTAATGAAAAACTGTTTTTT.

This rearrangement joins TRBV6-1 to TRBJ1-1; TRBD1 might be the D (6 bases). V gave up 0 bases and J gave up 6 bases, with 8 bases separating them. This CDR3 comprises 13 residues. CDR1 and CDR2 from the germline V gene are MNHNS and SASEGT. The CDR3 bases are TGTGCCAGCAGTGAAGCAGGGGGGGCTGAAGCTTTCTTT. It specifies CASSEAGGAEAFF.

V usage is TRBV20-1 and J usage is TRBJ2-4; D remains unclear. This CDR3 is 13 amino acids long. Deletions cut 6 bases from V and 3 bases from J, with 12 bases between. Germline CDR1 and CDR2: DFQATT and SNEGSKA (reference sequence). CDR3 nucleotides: TGCAGTGCCAGGCCCGCGGTCAAAAACATTCAGTACTTC. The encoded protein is CSARPAVKNIQYF.

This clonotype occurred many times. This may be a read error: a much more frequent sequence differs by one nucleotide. The CDR3 sequence is CCARIVGVAGGTDTQYF. The DNA of the CDR3 is TGCTGTGCTAGAATTGTAGGAGTAGCGGGGGGCACAGATACGCAGTATTTT. This sequence joins TRBV20-1 and TRBJ2-3; 9 positions agree with TRBD2. The CDR3 covers 17 residues. From germline, CDR1 is DFQATT and CDR2 SNEGSKA (reference sequence).

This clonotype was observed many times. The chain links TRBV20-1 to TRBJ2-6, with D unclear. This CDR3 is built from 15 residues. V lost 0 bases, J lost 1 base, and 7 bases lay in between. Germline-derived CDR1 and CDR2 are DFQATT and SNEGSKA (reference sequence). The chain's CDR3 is CSARDMFSGANVLTF. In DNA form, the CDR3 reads TGCAGTGCTAGAGATATGTTTTCTGGGGCCAACGTCCTGACTTTC.

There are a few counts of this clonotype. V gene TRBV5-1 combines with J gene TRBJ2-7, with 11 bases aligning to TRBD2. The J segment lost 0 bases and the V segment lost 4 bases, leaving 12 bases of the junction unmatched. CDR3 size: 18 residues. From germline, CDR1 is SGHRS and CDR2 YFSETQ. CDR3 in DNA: TGCGCCAGCAGCCTTCGACTAGCGGGGACACCGTCCTCCTACGAGCAGTACTTC. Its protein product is CASSLRLAGTPSSYEQYF.

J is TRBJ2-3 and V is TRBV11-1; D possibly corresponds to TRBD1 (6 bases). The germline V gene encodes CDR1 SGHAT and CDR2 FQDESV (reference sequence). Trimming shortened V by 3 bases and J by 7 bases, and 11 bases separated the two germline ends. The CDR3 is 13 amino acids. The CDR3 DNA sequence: TGTGCCAGCAGCTTCAGGCAGGGGAATACGCAGTATTTT. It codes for CASSFRQGNTQYF.

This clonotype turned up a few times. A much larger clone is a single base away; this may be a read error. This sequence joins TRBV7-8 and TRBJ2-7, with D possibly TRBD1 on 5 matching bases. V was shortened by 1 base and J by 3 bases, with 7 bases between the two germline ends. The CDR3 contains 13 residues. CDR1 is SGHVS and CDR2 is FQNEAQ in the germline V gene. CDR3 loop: CASSLGRGYEQYF. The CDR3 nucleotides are TGTGCCAGCAGCTTAGGAAGGGGCTACGAGCAGTACTTC.

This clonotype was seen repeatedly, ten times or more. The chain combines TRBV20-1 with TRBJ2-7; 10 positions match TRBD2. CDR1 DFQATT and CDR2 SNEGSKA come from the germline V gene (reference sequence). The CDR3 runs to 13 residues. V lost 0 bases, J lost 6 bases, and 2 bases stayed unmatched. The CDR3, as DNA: TGCAGTGCTAGAGATCCTAGCGGGGGCGAGCAGTACTTC. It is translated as CSARDPSGGEQYF.

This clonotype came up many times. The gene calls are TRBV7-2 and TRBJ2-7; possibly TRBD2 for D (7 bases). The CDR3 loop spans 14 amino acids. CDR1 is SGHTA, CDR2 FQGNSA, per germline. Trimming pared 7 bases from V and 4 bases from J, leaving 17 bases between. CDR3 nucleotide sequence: TGTGCCAGCATCGCGGGGGCCAACTCATACGAGCAGTACTTC. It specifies CASIAGANSYEQYF.

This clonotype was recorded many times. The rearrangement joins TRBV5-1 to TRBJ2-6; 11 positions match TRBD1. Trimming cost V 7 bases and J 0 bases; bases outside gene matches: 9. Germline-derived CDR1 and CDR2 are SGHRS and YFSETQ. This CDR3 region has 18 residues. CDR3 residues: CASGDTGTGGSGANVLTF. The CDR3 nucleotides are TGCGCCAGCGGCGATACAGGGACAGGGGGCTCTGGGGCCAACGTCCTGACTTTC.

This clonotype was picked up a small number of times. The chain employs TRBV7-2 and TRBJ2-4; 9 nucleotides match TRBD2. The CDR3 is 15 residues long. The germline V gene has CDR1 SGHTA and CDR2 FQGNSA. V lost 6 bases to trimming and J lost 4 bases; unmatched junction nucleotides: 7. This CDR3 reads CASRSTSGQKNIQYF. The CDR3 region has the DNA TGTGCCAGCAGATCCACTAGCGGGCAAAAAAACATTCAGTACTTC.

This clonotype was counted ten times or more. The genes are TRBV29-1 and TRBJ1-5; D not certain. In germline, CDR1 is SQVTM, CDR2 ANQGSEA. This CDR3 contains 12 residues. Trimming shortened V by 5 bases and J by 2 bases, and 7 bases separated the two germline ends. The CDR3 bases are TGCAGCGTTTTTGACGGCAATCAGCCCCAGCATTTT. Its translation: CSVFDGNQPQHF.

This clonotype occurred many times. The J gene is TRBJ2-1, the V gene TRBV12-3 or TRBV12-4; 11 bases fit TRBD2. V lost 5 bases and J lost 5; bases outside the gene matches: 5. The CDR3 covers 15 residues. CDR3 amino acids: CASSTGTSGNNEQFF. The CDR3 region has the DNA TGTGCCAGCAGTACCGGGACTAGCGGAAACAATGAGCAGTTCTTC.

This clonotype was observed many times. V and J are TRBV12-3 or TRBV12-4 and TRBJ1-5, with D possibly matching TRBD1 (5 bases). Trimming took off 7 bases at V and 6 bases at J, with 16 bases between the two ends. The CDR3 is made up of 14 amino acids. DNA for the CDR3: TGTGCCAGCACTGCCCCGACGGGGACTCAGCCCCAGCATTTT. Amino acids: CASTAPTGTQPQHF.

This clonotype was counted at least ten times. CDR3 in DNA: TGTGCCAGCAGTCCCCGCGGGGGAGTCGTCCCAAACACTGAAGCTTTCTTT. It translates to CASSPRGGVVPNTEAFF. J is TRBJ1-1 and V is TRBV12-3 or TRBV12-4; tentative D call: TRBD1 (5 bases). This CDR3 contains 17 residues. Deletions cut 5 bases from V and 2 bases from J, with 21 bases between.

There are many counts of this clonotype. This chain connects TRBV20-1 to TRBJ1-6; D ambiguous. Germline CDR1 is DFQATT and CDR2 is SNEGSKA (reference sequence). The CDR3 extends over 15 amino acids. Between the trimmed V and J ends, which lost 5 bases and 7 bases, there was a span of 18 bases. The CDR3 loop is CSALPQDLLNSPLHF. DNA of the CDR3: TGCAGTGCTTTACCGCAGGACCTACTAAATTCACCCCTCCACTTT.

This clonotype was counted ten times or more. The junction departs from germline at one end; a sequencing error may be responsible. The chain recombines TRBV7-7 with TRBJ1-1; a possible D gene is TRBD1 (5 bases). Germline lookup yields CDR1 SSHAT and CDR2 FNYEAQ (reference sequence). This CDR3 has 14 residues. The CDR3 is CASSPLREGTEAFF. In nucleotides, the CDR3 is TGTGCTAGCAGCCCCCTCAGGGAGGGGACTGAAGCTTTCTTT. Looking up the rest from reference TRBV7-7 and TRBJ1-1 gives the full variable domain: GAGVSQSPRYKVTKRGQDVTLRCDPISSHATLYWYQQALGQGPEFLTYFNYEAQPDKSGLPSDRFSAERPEGSISTLTIQRTEQRDSAMYRCASSPLREGTEAFFGQGTRLTVV.

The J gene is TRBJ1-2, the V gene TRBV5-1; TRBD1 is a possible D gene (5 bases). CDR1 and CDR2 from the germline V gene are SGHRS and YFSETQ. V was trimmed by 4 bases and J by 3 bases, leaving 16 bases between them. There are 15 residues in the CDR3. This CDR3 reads CASSQAGTSDYGYTF. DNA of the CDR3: TGCGCCAGCAGCCAGGCGGGGACTAGCGACTATGGCTACACCTTC.

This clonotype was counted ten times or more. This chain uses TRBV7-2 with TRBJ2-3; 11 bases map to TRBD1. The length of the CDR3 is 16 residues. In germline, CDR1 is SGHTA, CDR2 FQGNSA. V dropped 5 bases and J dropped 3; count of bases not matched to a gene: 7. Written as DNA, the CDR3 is TGTGCCAGCAGCCGAGGGACAGGGGGGTCGACAGATACGCAGTATTTT. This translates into CASSRGTGGSTDTQYF.

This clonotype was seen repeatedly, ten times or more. The CDR3 spells CASSSGTSGGYTDTQYF. The CDR3 DNA reads as TGTGCCAGCAGCTCCGGGACTAGCGGGGGGTACACAGATACGCAGTATTTT. This chain links TRBV5-6 with TRBJ2-3, with 15 bases identical to TRBD2. This CDR3 has 17 amino acids. The J segment lost 2 bases and the V segment lost 3 bases, leaving 4 bases of the junction unmatched. Looked up from germline, CDR1 is SGHDT and CDR2 is YYEEEE.

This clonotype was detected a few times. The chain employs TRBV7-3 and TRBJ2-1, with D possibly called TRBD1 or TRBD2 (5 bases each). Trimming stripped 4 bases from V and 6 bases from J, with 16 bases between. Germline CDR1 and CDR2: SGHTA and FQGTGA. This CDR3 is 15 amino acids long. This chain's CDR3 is CASSYGASTFNEQFF. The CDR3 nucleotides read TGTGCCAGCAGCTACGGGGCTAGCACTTTCAATGAGCAGTTCTTC.